This T cell receptor (beta chain) was found in a study of blood T cells in healthy people across ages. Primed by a sample-barcoded 5' primer and a J-beta primer mix, a second PCR proceeded for about 7 to 11 cycles. TCRdb independently ran MiXCR on the 5' RACE reads; one entry per CDR3 protein. This table has hundreds of thousands of distinct CDR3 sequences, 49% appearing once. A single count supports this clonotype. This clonotype was obtained from a woman in her sixties in good health. The sequenced sample consisted of blood.

The CDR3 region has the DNA TGTGCCATCAGTGAGGTGCAGGGCAATGAGCAGTTCTTC. Its translation: CAISEVQGNEQFF. This sequence joins TRBV10-3 and TRBJ2-1, with D maybe TRBD1 (5 bases). V gave up 2 bases and J gave up 6 bases, with 8 bases separating them. This CDR3 is built from 13 residues. The germline CDR1 and CDR2 sequences are ENHRY and SYGVKD.